These T cell receptor beta chains were read from a single sample in a study of blood T cells in healthy people across ages. TCRdb recomputed calls from the 5' RACE reads with MiXCR, one row per CDR3 protein. The sample includes around 1,600,000 distinct CDR3 sequences, under 55% seen only once; the top ten take less than 5%. The sequenced sample consisted of blood. The receptors shown here come from a woman between 18 and 30 years old in good health. CDR3s leave out the opening cysteine and the closing phenylalanine or tryptophan.

>TRBJ2-3|TRBV28|15
ASSLSGGTENTDTQY
>TRBJ2-7|TRBV3-1|10
ASRPTTGEQY
>TRBJ2-3|TRBV12-3/TRBV12-4|14
ASSLMGTVITDTQY
>TRBJ2-2|TRBV12-3/TRBV12-4|11
ASRFQPTGELF
>TRBJ2-5|TRBV24-1|9
ATSVGSEQY
>TRBJ2-7|TRBV4-3|14
ASSQYLQGVYCEQY
>TRBJ2-2|TRBV11-2|16
ASSLGLAGGPGTGELF
>TRBJ2-2|TRBV6-5|11
ASRSLGAGELF
>TRBJ1-4|TRBV6-5|12
ASGEDRGIAKLF
>TRBJ2-1|TRBV24-1|14
ATSAQGTSGMYEQF
>TRBJ2-7|TRBV27|11
ASSPLGVYEQY
>TRBJ2-5|TRBV12-3/TRBV12-4|11
ASSRIPKETQY
>TRBJ1-2|TRBV20-1|10
SASEGRDGYT
>TRBJ2-1|TRBV20-1|13
SPHLSGAPRNEQF
>TRBJ2-1|TRBV5-1|12
ASSSGEHWDEQF
>TRBJ1-1|TRBV7-6|11
ASSLRVNAEAF
>TRBJ2-2|TRBV4-1|13
ASSQRADNTGELF